This TCR beta chain originates from a study of T cells in Graves' hyperthyroidism and ophthalmopathy. The CDR3 is 14 amino acids. Germline lookup yields CDR1 LGHDT and CDR2 YNNKEL (reference sequence). Trimming stripped 0 bases from V and 9 bases from J, with 12 bases between. This clonotype was observed at least ten times. Amplification targeted TCR beta CDR3 regions from RNA transcripts. First-round RT-PCR of the TCR CDR3 relied on the HTBI primer set. TCRdb ran MiXCR on the multiplex PCR reads and lists one entry per CDR3 protein. Among more than 550,000 distinct CDR3 sequences, around a sixth were seen once, and the ten largest hold over 15%.

The sequence was obtained from a woman in her 50s with Graves' hyperthyroidism that later progressed to Graves' ophthalmopathy. The sample was blood. The chain is built from TRBV3-1 and TRBJ2-1; D not certain. This CDR3 reads CASSQDRAVGEQFF. The CDR3 nucleotides read TGTGCCAGCAGCCAAGATAGGGCAGTCGGTGAGCAGTTCTTC.